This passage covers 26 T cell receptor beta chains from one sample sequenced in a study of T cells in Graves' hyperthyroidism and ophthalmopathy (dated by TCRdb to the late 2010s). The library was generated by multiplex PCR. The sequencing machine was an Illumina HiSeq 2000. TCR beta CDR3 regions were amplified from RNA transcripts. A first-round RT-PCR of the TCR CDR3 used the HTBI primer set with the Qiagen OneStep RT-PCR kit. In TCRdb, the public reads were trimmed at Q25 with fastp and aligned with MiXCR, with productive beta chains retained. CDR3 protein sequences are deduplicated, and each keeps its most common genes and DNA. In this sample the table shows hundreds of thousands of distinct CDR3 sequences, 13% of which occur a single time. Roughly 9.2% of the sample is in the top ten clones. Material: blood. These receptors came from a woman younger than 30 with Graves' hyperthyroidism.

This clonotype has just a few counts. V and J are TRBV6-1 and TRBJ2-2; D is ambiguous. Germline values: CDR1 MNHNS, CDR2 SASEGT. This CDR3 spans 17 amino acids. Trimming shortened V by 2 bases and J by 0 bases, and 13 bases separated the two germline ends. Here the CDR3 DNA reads TGTGCCAGCAGTGAATTCACGGCCACCGCGAACACCGGGGAGCTGTTTTTT. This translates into CASSEFTATANTGELFF.

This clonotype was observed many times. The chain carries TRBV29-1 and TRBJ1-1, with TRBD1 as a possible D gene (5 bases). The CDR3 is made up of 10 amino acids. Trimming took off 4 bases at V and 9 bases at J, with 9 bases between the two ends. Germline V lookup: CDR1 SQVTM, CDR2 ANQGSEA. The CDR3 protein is CSVVSGKAFF. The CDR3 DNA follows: TGCAGCGTTGTTTCAGGGAAAGCTTTCTTT.

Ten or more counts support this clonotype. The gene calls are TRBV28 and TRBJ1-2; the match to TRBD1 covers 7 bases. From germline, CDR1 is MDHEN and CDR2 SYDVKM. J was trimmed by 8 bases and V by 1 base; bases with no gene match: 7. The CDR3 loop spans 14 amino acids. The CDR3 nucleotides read TGTGCCAGCAGTTTATTCGAGGACAGGAACGGCTACACCTTC. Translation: CASSLFEDRNGYTF.

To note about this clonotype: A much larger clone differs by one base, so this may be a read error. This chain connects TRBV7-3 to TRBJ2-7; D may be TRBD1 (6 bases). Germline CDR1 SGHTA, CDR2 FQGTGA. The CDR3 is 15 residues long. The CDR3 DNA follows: TGTGCCAGCGGCTTAGCCGACAGGTACTCCTACGAGCAGTACTTC. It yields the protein CASGLADRYSYEQYF. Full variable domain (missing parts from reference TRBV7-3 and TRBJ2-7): GAGVSQTPSNKVTEKGKYVELRCDPISGHTALYWYRQSLGQGPEFLIYFQGTGAADDSGLPNDRFFAVRPEGSVSTLKIQRTERGDSAVYLCASGLADRYSYEQYFGPGTRLTVT.

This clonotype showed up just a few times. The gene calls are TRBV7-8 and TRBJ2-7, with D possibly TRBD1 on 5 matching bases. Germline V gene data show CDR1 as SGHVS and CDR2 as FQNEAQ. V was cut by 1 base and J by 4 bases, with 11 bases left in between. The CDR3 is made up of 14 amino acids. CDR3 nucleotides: TGTGCCAGCAGCTTAGACGGACATTCTTACGAGCAGTACTTC. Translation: CASSLDGHSYEQYF.

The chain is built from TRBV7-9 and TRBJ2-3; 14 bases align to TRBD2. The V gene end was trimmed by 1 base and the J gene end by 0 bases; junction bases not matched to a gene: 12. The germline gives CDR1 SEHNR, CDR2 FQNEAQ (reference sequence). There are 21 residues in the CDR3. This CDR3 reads CASSLGFRRLAGGPSTDTQYF. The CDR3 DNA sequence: TGTGCCAGCAGCTTAGGGTTCCGCCGACTAGCGGGGGGGCCAAGCACAGATACGCAGTATTTT.

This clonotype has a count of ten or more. The CDR3 region is CASSTRDRGGNEQFF. For the CDR3, the DNA is TGTGCCAGCAGTACCCGGGACAGGGGTGGGAATGAGCAGTTCTTC. The rearrangement joins TRBV28 to TRBJ2-1; the match to TRBD1 covers 10 bases. This CDR3 is 15 amino acids long. In germline, CDR1 is MDHEN, CDR2 SYDVKM. V lost 5 bases to trimming and J lost 7 bases; unmatched junction nucleotides: 8.

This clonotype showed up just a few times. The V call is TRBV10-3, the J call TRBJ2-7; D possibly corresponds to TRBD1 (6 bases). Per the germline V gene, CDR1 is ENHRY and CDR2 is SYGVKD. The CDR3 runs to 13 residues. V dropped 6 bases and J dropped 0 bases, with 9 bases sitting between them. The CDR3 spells CAIRVDSSYEQYF. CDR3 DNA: TGTGCCATCAGAGTGGACAGCTCCTACGAGCAGTACTTC.

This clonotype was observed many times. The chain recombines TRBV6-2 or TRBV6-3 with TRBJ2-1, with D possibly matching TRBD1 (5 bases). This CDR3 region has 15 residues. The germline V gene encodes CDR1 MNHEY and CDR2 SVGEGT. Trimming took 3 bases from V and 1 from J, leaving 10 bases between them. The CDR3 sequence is CASSYRGKSYNEQFF. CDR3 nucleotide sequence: TGTGCCAGCAGTTATAGGGGAAAGTCCTACAATGAGCAGTTCTTC.

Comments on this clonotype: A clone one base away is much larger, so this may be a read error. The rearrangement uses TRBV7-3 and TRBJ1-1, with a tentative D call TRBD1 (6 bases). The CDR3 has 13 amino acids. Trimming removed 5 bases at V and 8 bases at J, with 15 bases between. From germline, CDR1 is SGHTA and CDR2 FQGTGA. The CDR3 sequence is CASSPEPGAEAFF. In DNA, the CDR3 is TGTGCCAGCAGCCCAGAGCCAGGGGCCGAAGCTTTCTTT.

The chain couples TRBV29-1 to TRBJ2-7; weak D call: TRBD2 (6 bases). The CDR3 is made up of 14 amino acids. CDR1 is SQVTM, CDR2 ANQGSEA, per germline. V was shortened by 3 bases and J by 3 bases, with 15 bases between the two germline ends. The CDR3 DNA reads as TGCAGCGTTGATAATCGGGGGTCCAACTACGAGCAGTACTTC. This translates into CSVDNRGSNYEQYF.

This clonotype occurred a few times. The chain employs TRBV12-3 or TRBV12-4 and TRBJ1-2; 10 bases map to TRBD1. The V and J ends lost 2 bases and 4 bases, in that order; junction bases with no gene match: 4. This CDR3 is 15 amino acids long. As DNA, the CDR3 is TGTGCCAGCAGTTTAAGGGGGGACAGGGGCTATGGCTACACCTTC. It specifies CASSLRGDRGYGYTF.

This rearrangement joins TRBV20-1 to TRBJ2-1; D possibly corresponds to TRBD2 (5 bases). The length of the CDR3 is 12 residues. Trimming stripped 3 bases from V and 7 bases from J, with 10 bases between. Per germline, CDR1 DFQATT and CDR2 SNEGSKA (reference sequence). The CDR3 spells CSASGSGNEQFF. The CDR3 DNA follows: TGCAGTGCTAGTGGCTCGGGGAATGAGCAGTTCTTC.

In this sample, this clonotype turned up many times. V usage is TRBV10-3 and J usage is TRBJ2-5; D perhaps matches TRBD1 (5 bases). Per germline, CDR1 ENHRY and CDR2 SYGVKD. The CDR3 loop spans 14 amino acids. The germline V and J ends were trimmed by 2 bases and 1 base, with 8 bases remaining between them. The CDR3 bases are TGTGCCATCAGTGAGGGGGCAGCCCAAGAGACCCAGTACTTC. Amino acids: CAISEGAAQETQYF.

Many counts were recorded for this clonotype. CDR3: CASSLPGGGIYGYTF. For the CDR3, the DNA is TGTGCCAGCAGCTTACCCGGAGGGGGCATCTATGGCTACACCTTC. The chain combines TRBV7-9 with TRBJ1-2, with 7 bases lining up with TRBD1. Germline V gene data show CDR1 as SEHNR and CDR2 as FQNEAQ (reference sequence). V lost 2 bases to trimming and J lost 4 bases; unmatched junction nucleotides: 7. This CDR3 is 15 amino acids long.

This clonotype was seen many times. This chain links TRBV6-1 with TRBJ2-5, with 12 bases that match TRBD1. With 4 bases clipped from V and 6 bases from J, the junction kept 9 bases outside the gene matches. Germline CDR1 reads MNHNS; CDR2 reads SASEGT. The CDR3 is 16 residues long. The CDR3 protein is CASSVLPGQGAQTQYF. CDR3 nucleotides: TGTGCCAGCAGTGTCCTGCCGGGACAGGGGGCTCAGACCCAGTACTTC.

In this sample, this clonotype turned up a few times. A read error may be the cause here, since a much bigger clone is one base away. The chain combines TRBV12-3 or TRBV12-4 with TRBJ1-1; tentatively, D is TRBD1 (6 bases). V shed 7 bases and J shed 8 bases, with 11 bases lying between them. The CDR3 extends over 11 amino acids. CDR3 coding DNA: TGTGCCAGCACATCAGGGGTCGAAGCTTTCTTT. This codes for CASTSGVEAFF.

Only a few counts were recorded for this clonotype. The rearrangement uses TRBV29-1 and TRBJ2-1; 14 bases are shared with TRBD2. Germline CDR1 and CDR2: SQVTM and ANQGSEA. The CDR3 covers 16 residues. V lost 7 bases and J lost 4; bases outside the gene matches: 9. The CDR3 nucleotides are TGCAGCGCGACTCCCGGGACTAGCGGGAGTTACAATGAGCAGTTCTTC. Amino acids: CSATPGTSGSYNEQFF.

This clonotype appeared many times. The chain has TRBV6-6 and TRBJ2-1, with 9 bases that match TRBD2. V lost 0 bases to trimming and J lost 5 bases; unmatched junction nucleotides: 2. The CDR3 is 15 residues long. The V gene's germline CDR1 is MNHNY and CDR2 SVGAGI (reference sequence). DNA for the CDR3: TGTGCCAGCAGTTACTCGGCTAGCGGGAACAATGAGCAGTTCTTC. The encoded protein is CASSYSASGNNEQFF.

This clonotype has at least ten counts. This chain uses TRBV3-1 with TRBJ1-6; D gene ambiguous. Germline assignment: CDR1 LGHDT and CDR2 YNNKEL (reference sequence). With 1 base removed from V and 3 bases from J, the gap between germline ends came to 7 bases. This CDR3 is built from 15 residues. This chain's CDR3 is CASSQVGIYNSPLHF. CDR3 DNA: TGTGCCAGCAGCCAAGTCGGGATCTATAATTCACCCCTCCACTTT.

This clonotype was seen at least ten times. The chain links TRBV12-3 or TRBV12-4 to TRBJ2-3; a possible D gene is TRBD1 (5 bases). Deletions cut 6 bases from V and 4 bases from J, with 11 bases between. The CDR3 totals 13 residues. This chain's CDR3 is CASRHRNADTQYF. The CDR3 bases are TGTGCCAGCAGGCACAGGAATGCAGATACGCAGTATTTT.

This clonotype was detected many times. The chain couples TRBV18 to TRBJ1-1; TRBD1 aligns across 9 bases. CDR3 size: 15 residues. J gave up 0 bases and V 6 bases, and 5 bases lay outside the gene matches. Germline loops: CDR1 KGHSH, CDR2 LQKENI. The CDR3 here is CASSTQGALNTEAFF. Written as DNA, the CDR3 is TGTGCCAGCTCCACACAGGGGGCCTTGAACACTGAAGCTTTCTTT.

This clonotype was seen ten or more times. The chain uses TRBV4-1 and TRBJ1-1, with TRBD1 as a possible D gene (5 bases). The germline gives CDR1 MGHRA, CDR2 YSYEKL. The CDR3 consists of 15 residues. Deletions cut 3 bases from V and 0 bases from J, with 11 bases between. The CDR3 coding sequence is TGCGCCAGCAGCCATCCCGGGACGGTGAACACTGAAGCTTTCTTT. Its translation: CASSHPGTVNTEAFF.

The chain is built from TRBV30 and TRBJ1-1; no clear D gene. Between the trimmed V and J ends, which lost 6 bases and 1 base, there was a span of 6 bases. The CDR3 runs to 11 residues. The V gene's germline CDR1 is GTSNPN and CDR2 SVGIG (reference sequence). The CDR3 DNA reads TGTGCCTGCATGCCGAACACTGAAGCTTTCTTT. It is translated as CACMPNTEAFF.

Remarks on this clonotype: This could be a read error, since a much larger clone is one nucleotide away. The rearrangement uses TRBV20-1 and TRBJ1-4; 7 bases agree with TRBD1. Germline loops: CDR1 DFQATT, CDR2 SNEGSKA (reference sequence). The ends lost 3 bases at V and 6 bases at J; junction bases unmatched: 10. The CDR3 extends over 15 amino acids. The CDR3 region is CSARDTGEGYEKLFF. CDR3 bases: TGCAGTGCTAGGGATACAGGGGAAGGGTATGAAAAACTGTTTTTT.

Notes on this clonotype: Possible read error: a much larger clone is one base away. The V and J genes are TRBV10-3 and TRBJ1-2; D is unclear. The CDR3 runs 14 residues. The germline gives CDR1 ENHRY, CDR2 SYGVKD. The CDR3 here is CAISESKDRYSYTF. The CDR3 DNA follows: TGTGCCATCAGTGAGTCTAAGGACCGCTATAGCTACACCTTC.